Included here is one TCR beta chain sequence, with context. Its target is not known. Separate cDNA molecules received unique molecular identifiers, which the library attached to them. Using its own MiXCR run on the RACE reads, TCRdb lists one record per CDR3 protein. The sample lists under 200,000 distinct CDR3 sequences, approximately 29% occurring once. The data belong to a study of human T cells and chemical hapten exposure. The study, taken as a whole, reports: The presence of alopecia in the donors means their immune response may differ from healthy people's. Controls formed significantly fewer large CDR3 similarity clusters than expanded TCRs did.

Looked up from germline, CDR1 is SEHNR and CDR2 is FQNEAQ (reference sequence). The ends were cut back, 1 base at V and 0 bases at J, with 10 bases in the middle. The CDR3 has 16 residues. Time point noted: pre-sensitization, week 0. The treatment was: therapeutic diphenylcyclopropenone sensitization with weekly scalp DPC. Whole blood that had not been fractionated was the source of extracted total RNA. The sequenced sample was whole blood, obtained in connection with sensitization to the hapten diphenylcyclopropenone (DPC). This chain connects TRBV7-9 to TRBJ1-3, with D unresolved. The TCR sequence derives from a woman aged 30 to 39 with alopecia areata. Some clones in this sample may be carry-over from other donors' samples. For the CDR3, the DNA is TGTGCCAGCAGCTTAGATGGACGGTCCTCTGGAAACACCATATATTTT. This encodes CASSLDGRSSGNTIYF.